The 11 T cell receptor beta chains below were found in one sample sequenced in a study of blood T cell repertoires in COVID-19. Only in-frame clones appear in the TCRdb table, and some are missing; sequencing was by immunoSEQ multiplex PCR. The sample yields about 350,000 clones, about 90% seen once. The sequenced material came from PBMCs or T cells enriched from blood (not recorded which). All receptors come from a woman under 40 who had recovered from COVID-19.

The rearrangement joins TRBV3-1 (or the pseudogene TRBV3-2) to TRBJ1-4, with 9 bases matching TRBD1. Germline-derived CDR1 and CDR2 are LGHDT and YNNKEL (reference sequence). The CDR3 runs to 15 residues. V dropped 5 bases and J dropped 7; count of bases not matched to a gene: 8. The CDR3, as DNA: TGTGCCAGCAGCTCCCGGGACAGGGAAGGTGAAAAACTGTTTTTT. Its translation: CASSSRDREGEKLFF.

The genes are TRBV4-1 and TRBJ1-4; D is perhaps TRBD1 (6 bases). Trimming pared 3 bases from V and 3 bases from J, leaving 8 bases between. Germline V lookup: CDR1 MGHRA, CDR2 YSYEKL. This CDR3 spans 14 amino acids. The CDR3 DNA is TGCGCCAGCAGCCACCAGGGGTCTAATGAAAAACTGTTTTTT. Translating it yields CASSHQGSNEKLFF.

This clone was observed many times. The gene calls are TRBV7-8 and TRBJ2-7; no firm D call. Trimming took 2 bases from V and 6 from J, leaving 11 bases between them. Germline V gene lookup returns CDR1 SGHVS and CDR2 FQNEAQ. The CDR3 consists of 13 residues. The CDR3 loop is CASSLTPRGEQYF. The DNA for the CDR3 is TGTGCCAGCAGCTTAACCCCCCGCGGCGAGCAGTACTTC.

This clone was found once. The chain joins TRBV5-6 to TRBJ1-3; D call uncertain. The V end lost 2 bases, the J end lost 0 bases, and 6 bases lay between the germline ends. The CDR3 spans 14 residues. Germline CDR1 and CDR2: SGHDT and YYEEEE. The CDR3 nucleotides are TGTGCCAGCAGCTTAATTAACTCTGGAAACACCATATATTTT. This gives the protein CASSLINSGNTIYF.

This chain links TRBV7-9 with TRBJ1-2; D is ambiguous. This CDR3 contains 12 residues. V shed 5 bases and J shed 5 bases, with 9 bases lying between them. Germline V gives CDR1 SEHNR, CDR2 FQNEAQ (reference sequence). The CDR3 here is CASSARGYGYTF. The CDR3 bases are TGTGCCAGCAGCGCTCGCGGGTATGGCTACACCTTC.

The gene calls are TRBV19 and TRBJ1-3, with 7 bases that match TRBD1. The CDR3 extends over 15 amino acids. CDR1 LNHDA and CDR2 SQIVND come from the germline V gene (reference sequence). Unmatched junction bases numbered 4, after V lost 5 bases and J lost 0 bases. For the CDR3, the DNA is TGTGCCAGTAGTTTGGACAGGTCCTCTGGAAACACCATATATTTT. Translation: CASSLDRSSGNTIYF.

The chain recombines TRBV28 with TRBJ2-2; 9 positions agree with TRBD1. V lost 6 bases to trimming and J lost 1 base; unmatched junction nucleotides: 3. There are 15 residues in the CDR3. CDR1 is MDHEN, CDR2 SYDVKM, per germline. The CDR3 here is CASRRDRVNTGELFF. The CDR3 DNA is TGTGCCAGCAGGCGGGACAGGGTGAACACCGGGGAGCTGTTTTTT. The full variable domain, completed using reference TRBV28 and TRBJ2-2, is DVKVTQSSRYLVKRTGEKVFLECVQDMDHENMFWYRQDPGLGLRLIYFSYDVKMKEKGDIPEGYSVSREKKERFSLILESASTNQTSMYLCASRRDRVNTGELFFGEGSRLTVL.

This chain uses TRBV4-2 with TRBJ1-2; TRBD1 matches at 8 bases. CDR3 length: 16 residues. Per germline, CDR1 LGHNA and CDR2 YNFKEQ. Unmatched junction bases numbered 9, after V lost 4 bases and J lost 2 bases. The CDR3 DNA follows: TGTGCCAGCAGCCCCCGCCCGGGACAGGCGAACTATGGCTACACCTTC. Translated: CASSPRPGQANYGYTF.

This clone was seen repeatedly, ten times or more. This chain uses TRBV27 with TRBJ1-4; perhaps TRBD1 as D (5 bases). Germline CDR1 reads MNHEY; CDR2 reads SMNVEV (reference sequence). V lost 1 base, J lost 5 bases, and 11 bases lay in between. The length of the CDR3 is 15 residues. The CDR3, as DNA: TGTGCCAGCAGTTTATGGAGGGGAGACAATGAAAAACTGTTTTTT. Translating gives CASSLWRGDNEKLFF. The full variable domain, rest sourced from reference TRBV27 and TRBJ1-4, is EAQVTQNPRYLITVTGKKLTVTCSQNMNHEYMSWYRQDPGLGLRQIYYSMNVEVTDKGDVPEGYKVSRKEKRNFPLILESPSPNQTSLYFCASSLWRGDNEKLFFGSGTQLSVL.

The CDR3 sequence: CASSLGQGKTQYF. The CDR3, as DNA: TGTGCCAGCAGCCTGGGACAGGGGAAGACCCAGTACTTC. The genes are TRBV2 and TRBJ2-5; TRBD1 agrees at 10 bases. The germline gives CDR1 SNHLY, CDR2 FYNNEI. There are 13 residues in the CDR3. The V and J ends lost 6 bases and 6 bases, in that order; junction bases with no gene match: 4.

The chain has TRBV29-1 and TRBJ2-3, with 9 bases lining up with TRBD1. The V and J ends lost 4 bases and 2 bases, in that order; junction bases with no gene match: 10. CDR3 length equals 16 residues. Germline V CDR1 and CDR2: SQVTM, ANQGSEA. The CDR3 reads CSVGLRRDRVTDTQYF. The CDR3 DNA sequence: TGCAGCGTTGGGCTTCGTCGGGACAGGGTCACAGATACGCAGTATTTT.